The source of this T cell receptor (beta chain) is a study of blood T cells in healthy people across ages (dated by TCRdb to 2015 to 2017). For the study in its entirety: In model experiments, template switching captured roughly one uniquely barcoded TCR beta cDNA molecule for every two T cells. Age-related changes in TCR beta repertoire diversity were measured in the study by deep sequencing normalized with unique cDNA molecular identifiers. The donors were split into four age groups: young (average 16 years), middle-aged (nearly 40), aged (62) and long-lived (82). To avoid experimental bias, donors of different ages were distributed randomly across sequencing lanes. For two donors (one aged 18 to 30 and one aged 80 or older), the study analyzed two additional independent replicas of 1 million unique cDNA reads from the same blood draw. Paper-wide results and their limitations: As age increased, observed TCR beta diversity per million T cells dropped in a roughly linear way, and a significant reduction was already evident by age 40. The long-lived group showed more naive CD4+ T cells, fewer expanded clones and increased TCR diversity than the aged group, suggesting age selection. Bulk unsorted PBMC profiling prevented conclusive comparison of naive and antigen-experienced compartments. Total diversity estimates from one million sequenced T cells were considered lower bounds and underestimates. There was a strong correlation between observed TCR beta diversity and the percentage of naive T cells measured by flow cytometry. Because donor CMV infection status was unknown, age-related changes in expanded clonotypes were potentially confounded.

Trimming removed 3 bases from V and 8 bases from J, leaving 19 bases between the germline ends. The germline V gene specifies KGHSH as CDR1 and LQKENI as CDR2. CDR3 length: 15 amino acids, cysteine to phenylalanine. The kept DNA is CDR3 alone, 45 bases in frame from the first base. This clonotype was seen only a few times. Its specific antigen is unknown. No much larger clone is present one base from it, and per-base qualities are unavailable. The donors were roughly 40 Caucasian individuals from Russia, aged roughly 6 to 90 years, who were systemically healthy. Each donor gave about 11 milliliters of peripheral blood, drawn into EDTA-treated Vacutainer tubes. Ficoll-Paque density-gradient centrifugation was used to isolate PBMCs, with at least 6.5 million per sample. Trizol reagent was used to extract total RNA from PBMCs, with at least 6 micrograms per sample. For every donor, an aliquot of PBMCs went through flow cytometry to measure the percentages of naive CD45RAhigh/CD27high T cells.

Library prep was done by 5' RACE. TCRdb shows the sequencer as Illumina HiSeq 2500. The second PCR ran for roughly 7 to 11 cycles and used a J-beta primer mix along with a sample-barcoded 5' primer. Each TCR beta cDNA molecule received a unique molecular identifier from a template-switch 5' adaptor carrying 12 random nucleotides. Each sample yielded at least 3 million CDR3-containing paired-end reads. First-strand cDNA synthesis was performed from all RNA using the Mint cDNA synthesis kit, with priming by a TRBC-specific oligonucleotide. Following uracil-DNA glycosylase treatment, a first 18-cycle PCR with universal primers M1SS and BC2_uni_R was performed on all cDNA. The original methods were these. Normalization of each sample was performed by random selection of 1 million high-quality reads, each carrying a distinct molecular identifier. Reads sharing molecular identifiers were discarded rather than binned into consensus sequences. CDR3 identification, clonotype clustering and error correction used MiTCR with a Q25 quality threshold and the strictest error-elimination algorithm. Lower-bound total TCR beta diversity was estimated with a nonparametric unseen species model using Euler transformation. The public reads were quality trimmed at Q25 with fastp and then assembled into clones with MiXCR by TCRdb, keeping productive beta chains. Records with the same CDR3 protein are collapsed into one entry carrying the most frequent genes and DNA. TCRdb assigned the V and J calls; the authors' analysis was not used. Present in this sample are under 2,000,000 distinct CDR3 sequences, 40% to 55% of which were seen just once. The ten largest make up 2.1% of the sample.

In this chain, TRBV18 is recombined with TRBJ1-2; confidence is insufficient to name the D gene. The receptor was isolated from a woman aged 40 to 55 in good health. Sequencing input: blood. The CDR3 protein is CASSPIEGYSRGYTF. The nucleotides read TGTGCCAGCTCACCCATCGAAGGGTATAGTCGCGGCTACACCTTC.